The rows below give T cell receptor beta chains drawn from one sample of a study of shared clonotypes between healthy human individuals. Assay: immunoSEQ multiplex PCR; the TCRdb copy retains only in-frame clones and omits some. Among a few hundred thousand clones listed, 97% were seen once. Material: naive CD4+ T cells sorted from blood. These receptors were collected from a woman in her 30s in good health. CDR3s include the opening cysteine and the closing phenylalanine or tryptophan. The order of the fields is D gene, J gene, clone size, V gene, CDR3 protein, CDR3 DNA. A D gene is named only where the DNA matches it firmly. Clone size is shown for a subset of rows, as once, few, many or a class of expanded clone.

>-|TRBJ2-1|-|TRBV13
CASSLDSHNEQFF
TGTGCCAGCAGCTTAGACAGCCACAATGAGCAGTTCTTC
>-|TRBJ1-1|-|TRBV19
CASSIYRGGTEAFF
TGTGCCAGTAGTATATATAGGGGGGGCACTGAAGCTTTCTTT
>-|TRBJ2-3|-|TRBV25-1
CASSESSADTQYF
TGTGCCAGCAGTGAATCCTCCGCAGATACGCAGTATTTT
>TRBD2|TRBJ2-7|-|TRBV11-3
CASSLALADSYEQYF
TGTGCCAGCAGCTTAGCACTAGCGGACTCCTACGAGCAGTACTTC
>TRBD1|TRBJ2-7|-|TRBV28
CATHQQGFYEQYF
TGTGCCACTCACCAACAGGGGTTTTACGAGCAGTACTTC
>-|TRBJ2-4|-|TRBV9
CASSPRDKNIQYF
TGTGCCAGCAGCCCCCGGGACAAAAACATTCAGTACTTC
>-|TRBJ1-2|-|TRBV19
CASAKLQGGYGYTF
TGTGCCAGCGCAAAATTACAGGGCGGCTATGGCTACACCTTC
>TRBD1|TRBJ1-5|-|TRBV19
CATRQGFMSNQPQHF
TGTGCCACCCGACAGGGCTTCATGAGCAATCAGCCCCAGCATTTT
>-|TRBJ1-4|-|TRBV28
CASSSPPIWEKLFF
TGTGCCAGCAGTTCTCCCCCCATATGGGAAAAACTGTTTTTT
>TRBD1|TRBJ1-5|-|TRBV2
CASRYRGNGISLEPQHF
TGTGCCAGCAGATACAGGGGAAATGGGATCTCGTTGGAGCCCCAGCATTTT
>-|TRBJ1-4|-|TRBV16
CASSSTGDEKLFF
TGTGCCAGCAGCAGTACAGGTGATGAAAAACTGTTTTTT
>-|TRBJ2-3|-|TRBV10-3
CATLTPRGDTQYF
TGTGCCACCCTGACCCCCAGGGGAGATACGCAGTATTTT
>-|TRBJ2-1|-|TRBV5-1
CASSLSTGHKYNEQFF
TGCGCCAGCAGCTTATCAACAGGGCACAAGTACAATGAGCAGTTCTTC
>TRBD2|TRBJ2-3|-|TRBV5-1
CASSSLADTDTQYF
TGCGCCAGCAGCTCTCTAGCGGACACAGATACGCAGTATTTT
>TRBD2|TRBJ2-1|-|TRBV27
CASSSRTSGSLGIHEQFF
TGTGCCAGCAGTTCAAGGACTAGCGGGAGCCTCGGTATCCATGAGCAGTTCTTC
>TRBD1|TRBJ1-1|-|TRBV28
CASTGQANTEAFF
TGTGCCAGCACAGGACAGGCGAACACTGAAGCTTTCTTT
>TRBD1|TRBJ2-1|-|TRBV27
CASSLGTGGEQFF
TGTGCCAGCAGTTTAGGCACAGGGGGTGAGCAGTTCTTC
>-|TRBJ2-5|once|TRBV5-1
CASSDLLTTGSTETQYF
TGCGCCAGCAGCGACCTGCTTACCACGGGATCGACTGAGACCCAGTACTTC
>-|TRBJ1-5|-|TRBV23-1
CASSHSGVGSNQPQHF
TGCGCCAGCAGTCATTCAGGGGTCGGGAGCAATCAGCCCCAGCATTTT
>-|TRBJ1-5|-|TRBV30
CAWSGQENQPQHF
TGTGCCTGGAGTGGACAGGAGAATCAGCCCCAGCATTTT
>-|TRBJ2-1|-|TRBV15
CATSREGGSYNEQFF
TGTGCCACCAGCAGGGAGGGGGGCAGCTACAATGAGCAGTTCTTC
>-|TRBJ1-5|once|TRBV18
CASSSQGGNQPQHF
TGTGCCAGCTCATCTCAGGGAGGCAATCAGCCCCAGCATTTT
>-|TRBJ2-3|-|TRBV5-1
CASSPLRGSTDTQYF
TGCGCCAGCAGCCCACTGAGGGGGAGCACAGATACGCAGTATTTT
>-|TRBJ1-4|-|TRBV10-3
CAISVGLNEKLFF
TGTGCCATCAGTGTAGGCCTTAATGAAAAACTGTTTTTT
>TRBD1|TRBJ1-1|-|TRBV6-1
CASSGGQILLNTEAFF
TGTGCCAGCAGTGGGGGACAGATCCTACTGAACACTGAAGCTTTCTTT
>TRBD2|TRBJ2-1|-|TRBV5-4
CASSLGTSAFYEQFF
TGTGCCAGCAGCTTGGGGACTAGCGCCTTTTATGAGCAGTTCTTC
>-|TRBJ1-6|-|TRBV5-1
CASSMAPPGDNSPLHF
TGCGCCAGCAGCATGGCACCTCCCGGGGATAATTCACCCCTCCACTTT